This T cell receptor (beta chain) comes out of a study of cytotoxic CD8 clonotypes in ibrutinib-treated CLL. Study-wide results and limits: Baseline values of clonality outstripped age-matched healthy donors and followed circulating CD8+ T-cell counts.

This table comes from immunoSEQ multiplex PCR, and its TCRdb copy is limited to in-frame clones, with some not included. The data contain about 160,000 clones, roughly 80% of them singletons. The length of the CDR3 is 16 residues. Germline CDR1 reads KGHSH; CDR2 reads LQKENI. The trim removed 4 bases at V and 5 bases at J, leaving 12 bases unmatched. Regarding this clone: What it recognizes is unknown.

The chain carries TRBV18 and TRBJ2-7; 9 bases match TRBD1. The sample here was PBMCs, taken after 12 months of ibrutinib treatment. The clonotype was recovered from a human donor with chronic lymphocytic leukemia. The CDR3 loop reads CASSRDRDRAFNEQYF. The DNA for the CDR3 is TGTGCCAGCTCACGCGACCGGGACAGGGCTTTTAACGAGCAGTACTTC.